Following are 9 T cell receptor beta chains from one sample sequenced in a study of blood T cell repertoires in COVID-19. Repertoires were generated with immunoSEQ multiplex PCR, while TCRdb's copy carries only in-frame clones and drops some. The sample holds hundreds of thousands of clones, approximately 82% seen once. The sequenced sample was PBMCs or T cells enriched from blood (not recorded which). These receptors all come from a man aged 35 to 55 who had been exposed to COVID-19.

Only one count was recorded for this clone. The gene calls are TRBV20-1 and TRBJ2-7; D call uncertain. Per the germline V gene, CDR1 is DFQATT and CDR2 is SNEGSKA (reference sequence). The CDR3 runs to 11 residues. Trimming took 4 bases from V and 8 from J, leaving 12 bases between them. Written as DNA, the CDR3 is TGCAGTGCTATGCAGGAATGGCAGCAGTACTTC. Amino acids: CSAMQEWQQYF.

The sample holds a few counts of this clone. The gene calls are TRBV5-1 and TRBJ2-1, with D possibly TRBD2 on 5 matching bases. Trimming took off 4 bases at V and 7 bases at J, with 21 bases between the two ends. Per the germline V gene, CDR1 is SGHRS and CDR2 is YFSETQ. CDR3 length equals 16 residues. The CDR3 nucleotides read TGCGCCAGCAGCCAGGACCCGAGGGCCTTGTGGAATGAGCAGTTCTTC. It yields the protein CASSQDPRALWNEQFF.

This chain joins TRBV9 and TRBJ1-5, with D hard to call. This CDR3 comprises 14 residues. V lost 3 bases to trimming and J lost 4 bases, with 11 bases between them. The germline gives CDR1 SGDLS, CDR2 YYNGEE. CDR3 region: CASSAYTVNQPQHF. Written as DNA, the CDR3 is TGTGCCAGCAGCGCATATACGGTGAATCAGCCCCAGCATTTT.

V and J are TRBV27 and TRBJ1-5, with D unresolved. CDR3 length: 15 amino acids. In germline, CDR1 is MNHEY, CDR2 SMNVEV (reference sequence). Between the trimmed V and J ends, which lost 6 bases and 4 bases, there was a span of 16 bases. The CDR3 spells CASSQTSQTNQPQHF. The CDR3 nucleotides are TGTGCCAGCAGCCAAACCAGCCAGACAAATCAGCCCCAGCATTTT.

This clone showed up just once. This rearrangement joins TRBV9 to TRBJ2-7, with TRBD2 identical over 10 bases. Germline CDR1 is SGDLS and CDR2 is YYNGEE. V was clipped by 3 bases and J by 2 bases; unmatched bases: 8. The CDR3 extends over 16 amino acids. The CDR3, as DNA: TGTGCCAGCAGCGAAGGGATAGCGGGAGGACCCTACGAGCAGTACTTC. Residues: CASSEGIAGGPYEQYF.

The J gene is TRBJ2-1, the V gene TRBV20-1, with D unclear. Per germline, CDR1 DFQATT and CDR2 SNEGSKA (reference sequence). The V gene lost 6 bases and the J gene lost 10 bases, with 10 bases spanning the gap. The CDR3 runs 10 residues. CDR3 sequence reads: CSAERAEQFF. CDR3 coding DNA: TGCAGTGCCGAAAGAGCGGAGCAGTTCTTC.

This chain uses TRBV27 with TRBJ2-1; 7 bases match TRBD2. This CDR3 contains 16 residues. Germline V gene sequence: CDR1 MNHEY, CDR2 SMNVEV (reference sequence). The V segment lost 3 bases and the J segment 4 bases; nucleotides outside the gene matches: 9. The CDR3 DNA reads TGTGCCAGCAGTTTCTTCGCGGGAGATAATTACAATGAGCAGTTCTTC. The encoded protein is CASSFFAGDNYNEQFF.

The chain combines TRBV3-1 (or the pseudogene TRBV3-2) with TRBJ2-5; D is perhaps TRBD2 (5 bases). Germline-derived CDR1 and CDR2 are LGHDT and YNNKEL (reference sequence). CDR3 length equals 16 residues. V gave up 2 bases and J gave up 5 bases, with 18 bases separating them. The CDR3 bases are TGTGCCAGCAGCCAATTCCCCCCCAGCGGTGCCGAGACCCAGTACTTC. Translation: CASSQFPPSGAETQYF.

The rearrangement joins TRBV10-2 to TRBJ2-7; 8 bases are shared with TRBD2. Germline CDR1 and CDR2: WSHSY and SAAADI. This CDR3 has 14 amino acids. Unmatched junction bases numbered 8, after V lost 6 bases and J lost 4 bases. The CDR3 is CASSPTSDFYEQYF. CDR3 DNA sequence: TGCGCCAGCAGCCCGACTAGCGACTTTTACGAGCAGTACTTC.